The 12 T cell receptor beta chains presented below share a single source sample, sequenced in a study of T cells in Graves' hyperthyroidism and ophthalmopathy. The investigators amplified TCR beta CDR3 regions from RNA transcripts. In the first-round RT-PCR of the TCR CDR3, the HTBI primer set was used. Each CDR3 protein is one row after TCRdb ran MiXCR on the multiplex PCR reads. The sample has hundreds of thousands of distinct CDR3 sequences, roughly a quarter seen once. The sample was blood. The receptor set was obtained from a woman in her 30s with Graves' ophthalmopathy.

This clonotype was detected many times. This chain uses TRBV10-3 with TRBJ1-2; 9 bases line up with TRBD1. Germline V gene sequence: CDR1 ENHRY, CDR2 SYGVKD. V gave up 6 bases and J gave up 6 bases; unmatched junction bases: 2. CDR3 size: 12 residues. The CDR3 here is CAIRQGAHGYTF. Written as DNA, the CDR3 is TGTGCCATCAGACAGGGGGCTCATGGCTACACCTTC.

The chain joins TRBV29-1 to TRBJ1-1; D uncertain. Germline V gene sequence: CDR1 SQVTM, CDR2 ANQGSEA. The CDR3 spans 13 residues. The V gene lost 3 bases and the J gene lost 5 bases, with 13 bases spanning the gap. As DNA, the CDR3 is TGCAGCGTTGAGAGGCGGCAGGCAACTGAAGCTTTCTTT. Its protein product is CSVERRQATEAFF.

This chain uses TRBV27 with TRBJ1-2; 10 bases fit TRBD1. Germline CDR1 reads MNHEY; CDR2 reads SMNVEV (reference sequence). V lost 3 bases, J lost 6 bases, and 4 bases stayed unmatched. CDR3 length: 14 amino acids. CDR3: CASSFQGQGHGYTF. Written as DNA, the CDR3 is TGTGCCAGCAGTTTTCAGGGACAGGGGCATGGCTACACCTTC.

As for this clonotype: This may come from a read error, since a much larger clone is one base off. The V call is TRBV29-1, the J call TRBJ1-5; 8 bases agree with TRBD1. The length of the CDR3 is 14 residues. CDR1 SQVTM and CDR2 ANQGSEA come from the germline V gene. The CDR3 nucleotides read TGCAGCGTTGTTACAGGGGGAATCAATCAGCCCCAGCTTTTT. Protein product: CSVVTGGINQPQLF. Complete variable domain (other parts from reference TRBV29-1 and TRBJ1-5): SAVISQKPSRDICQRGTSLTIQCQVDSQVTMMFWYRQQPGQSLTLIATANQGSEATYESGFVIDKFPISRPNLTFSTLTVSNMSPEDSSIYLCSVVTGGINQPQLFGDGTRLSIL.

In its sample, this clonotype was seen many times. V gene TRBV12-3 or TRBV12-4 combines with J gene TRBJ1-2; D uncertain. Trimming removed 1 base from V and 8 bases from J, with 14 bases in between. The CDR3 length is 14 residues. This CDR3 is CASSLGRIRWGYTF. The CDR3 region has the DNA TGTGCCAGCAGTTTAGGGCGTATAAGATGGGGCTACACCTTC.

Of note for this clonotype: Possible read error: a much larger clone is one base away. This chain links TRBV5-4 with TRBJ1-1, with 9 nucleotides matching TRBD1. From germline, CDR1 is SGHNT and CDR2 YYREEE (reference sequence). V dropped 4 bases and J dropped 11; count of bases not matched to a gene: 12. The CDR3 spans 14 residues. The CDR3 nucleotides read TGTGCCAGCAGCCCGCCGCCCTGGACAGGGGTGGCTTTCTTT. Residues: CASSPPPWTGVAFF.

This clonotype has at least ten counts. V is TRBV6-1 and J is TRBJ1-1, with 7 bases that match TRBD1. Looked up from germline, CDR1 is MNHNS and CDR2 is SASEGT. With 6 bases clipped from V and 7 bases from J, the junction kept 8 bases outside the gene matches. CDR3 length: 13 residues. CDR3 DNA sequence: TGTGCCAGCAGCCAAAACAGGGGCGGTGAAGCTTTCTTT. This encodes CASSQNRGGEAFF.

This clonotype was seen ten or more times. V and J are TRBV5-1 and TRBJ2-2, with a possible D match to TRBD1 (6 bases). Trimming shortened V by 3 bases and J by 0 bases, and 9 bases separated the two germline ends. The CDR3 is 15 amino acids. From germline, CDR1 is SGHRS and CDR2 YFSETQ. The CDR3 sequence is CASSYWDTNTGELFF. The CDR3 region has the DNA TGCGCCAGCAGCTACTGGGACACGAACACCGGGGAGCTGTTTTTT.

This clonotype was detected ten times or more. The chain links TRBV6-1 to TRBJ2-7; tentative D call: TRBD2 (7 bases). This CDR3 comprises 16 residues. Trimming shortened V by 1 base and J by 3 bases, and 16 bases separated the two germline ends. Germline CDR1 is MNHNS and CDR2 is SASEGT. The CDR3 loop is CASSEGEGGISYEQYF. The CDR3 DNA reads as TGTGCCAGCAGTGAAGGGGAGGGGGGGATTAGCTACGAGCAGTACTTC.

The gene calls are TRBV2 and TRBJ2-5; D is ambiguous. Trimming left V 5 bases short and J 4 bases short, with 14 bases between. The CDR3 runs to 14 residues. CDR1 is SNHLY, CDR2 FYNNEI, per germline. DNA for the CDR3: TGTGCCAGCAGTTGGATCGGGCCAGGAGAGACCCAGTACTTC. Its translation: CASSWIGPGETQYF.

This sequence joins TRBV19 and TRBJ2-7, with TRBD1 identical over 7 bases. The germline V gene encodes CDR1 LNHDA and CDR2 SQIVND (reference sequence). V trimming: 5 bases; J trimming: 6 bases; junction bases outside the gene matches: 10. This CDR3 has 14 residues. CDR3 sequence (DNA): TGTGCCAGTAGTGACTACGACAGGGTCCGCGAGCAGTACTTC. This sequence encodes CASSDYDRVREQYF.

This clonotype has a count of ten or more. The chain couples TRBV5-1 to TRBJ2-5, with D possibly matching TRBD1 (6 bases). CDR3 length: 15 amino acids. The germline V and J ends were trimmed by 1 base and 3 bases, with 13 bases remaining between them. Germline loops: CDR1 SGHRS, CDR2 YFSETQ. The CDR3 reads CASSLLIQGKETQYF. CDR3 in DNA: TGCGCCAGCAGCTTGTTAATACAGGGAAAAGAGACCCAGTACTTC. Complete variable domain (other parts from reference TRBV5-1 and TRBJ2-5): KAGVTQTPRYLIKTRGQQVTLSCSPISGHRSVSWYQQTPGQGLQFLFEYFSETQRNKGNFPGRFSGRQFSNSRSEMNVSTLELGDSALYLCASSLLIQGKETQYFGPGTRLLVL.